What follows are 28 T cell receptor beta chains derived from one specimen sequenced in a study of regulatory T cells in long-lasting Graves disease. Sequencing libraries for TCR beta were prepared with iRepertoire HTBI primers and Arm-PCR of CDR3 regions. TCRdb re-derived calls from the multiplex PCR reads in MiXCR, one entry per CDR3 protein. This table holds roughly 420,000 distinct CDR3 sequences, about a sixth found once. Time point here: newly diagnosed GD, antithyroid drugs for less than 3 months. There was RNA extracted from PBMCs, and the TCR library was made from it. The sample was also linked to a second study, of T cells in Graves' hyperthyroidism and ophthalmopathy.

Sequencing used peripheral blood mononuclear cells (PBMCs), obtained at new diagnosis, from a patient treated with antithyroid drugs. The origin of the receptors is a woman aged 18 to 35 with Graves disease.

This clonotype came up a few times. At one boundary the junction diverges from the germline segment, which might be a read error. V usage is TRBV6-1 and J usage is TRBJ1-2, with a tentative D call TRBD1 (5 bases). This CDR3 has 15 amino acids. CDR1 is MNHNS, CDR2 SASEGT, per germline. CDR3 coding DNA: TGTGCCAGCGGTGAATCCCCGACAGACGCTATGCGCTACACCTTC. This codes for CASGESPTDAMRYTF.

This clonotype was observed many times. The chain recombines TRBV12-3 or TRBV12-4 with TRBJ2-7; 7 bases map to TRBD1. Trimming at V came to 3 bases and at J to 7 bases, leaving 9 bases not matched to a gene. The CDR3 spans 14 residues. The DNA of the CDR3 is TGTGCCAGCAGTTTTACAGGGGCATCGGGGGAGCAGTACTTC. Translating gives CASSFTGASGEQYF.

The chain uses TRBV11-2 and TRBJ2-5; 7 bases fit TRBD2. CDR3 size: 17 residues. Germline V lookup: CDR1 SGHAT, CDR2 FQNNGV. The ends lost 0 bases at V and 2 bases at J; junction bases unmatched: 9. CDR3 sequence: CASSLDYLADRQETQYF. The CDR3 region has the DNA TGTGCCAGCAGCTTAGATTATCTAGCGGACCGTCAAGAGACCCAGTACTTC.

This clonotype was observed a few times. The V call is TRBV12-3 or TRBV12-4, the J call TRBJ1-3, with 7 bases matching TRBD1. Losses at the gene ends were 5 bases for V and 1 base for J; bases not matched to a gene: 2. The CDR3 sequence is 14 residues long. CDR3 amino acids: CASSRTGSGNTIYF. For the CDR3, the DNA is TGTGCCAGCAGTCGGACAGGATCTGGAAACACCATATATTTT.

V and J are TRBV20-1 and TRBJ2-7; D is possibly TRBD2 (6 bases). Germline assignment: CDR1 DFQATT and CDR2 SNEGSKA (reference sequence). This CDR3 has 15 residues. Deletions cut 5 bases from V and 1 base from J, with 18 bases between. The CDR3 nucleotides read TGCAGTGCTCCTCCCCTTAGCGGACTATCCTACGAGCAGTACTTC. It is translated as CSAPPLSGLSYEQYF.

The table lists this clonotype with many counts. The chain has TRBV3-1 and TRBJ2-3, with TRBD2 identical over 8 bases. V gave up 2 bases and J gave up 4 bases; unmatched junction bases: 11. The CDR3 consists of 17 residues. The germline CDR1 and CDR2 sequences are LGHDT and YNNKEL (reference sequence). The CDR3 is CASSQQPGGIGADTQYF. In DNA form, the CDR3 reads TGTGCCAGCAGCCAACAGCCGGGAGGGATAGGTGCAGATACGCAGTATTTT.

There are many counts of this clonotype. The rearrangement joins TRBV2 to TRBJ2-7; tentative D call: TRBD2 (5 bases). V gave up 8 bases and J gave up 2 bases, with 13 bases separating them. Germline values: CDR1 SNHLY, CDR2 FYNNEI. This CDR3 is built from 13 residues. The CDR3 is CASVLGGPYEQYF. The CDR3 DNA is TGTGCCAGCGTTCTCGGAGGCCCCTACGAGCAGTACTTC.

This clonotype was recorded at least ten times. The J gene is TRBJ2-1, the V gene TRBV3-1, with a tentative D call TRBD1 (6 bases). V was trimmed by 1 base and J by 5 bases, leaving 21 bases between them. Germline CDR1 and CDR2: LGHDT and YNNKEL (reference sequence). The CDR3 runs 18 residues. Here the CDR3 reads CASSQVVLGHGINNEQFF. CDR3 sequence (DNA): TGTGCCAGCAGCCAAGTGGTTTTGGGACACGGAATTAACAATGAGCAGTTCTTC.

This clonotype was picked up many times. This chain links TRBV3-1 with TRBJ2-5; D is perhaps TRBD2 (5 bases). The CDR3 spans 14 residues. Trimming stripped 1 base from V and 4 bases from J, with 10 bases between. The germline V gene has CDR1 LGHDT and CDR2 YNNKEL (reference sequence). CDR3 nucleotide sequence: TGTGCCAGCAGCCAAGGCACTAGTAGAGAGACCCAGTACTTC. Protein: CASSQGTSRETQYF.

In its sample, this clonotype was seen once. This sequence joins TRBV18 and TRBJ2-5; D remains ambiguous. The J call could be wrong; TRBJ2-7 is a better fit for the DNA end. The length of the CDR3 is 14 residues. From germline, CDR1 is KGHSH and CDR2 LQKENI. CDR3 in amino acids: CASSPRRVSYEQYF. CDR3 nucleotides: TGTGCCAGCTCACCAAGACGGGTGTCCTACGAGCAGTACTTC.

Many counts were recorded for this clonotype. V usage is TRBV9 and J usage is TRBJ2-7; weak D call: TRBD1 (5 bases). The CDR3 length is 15 residues. Trimming cost V 0 bases and J 3 bases, with 13 bases left between them. Germline CDR1 SGDLS, CDR2 YYNGEE. The CDR3 sequence: CASSVALDSDYEQYF. Here the CDR3 DNA reads TGTGCCAGCAGCGTAGCTCTTGACAGCGACTACGAGCAGTACTTC.

This clonotype was seen at least ten times. V gene TRBV6-1 combines with J gene TRBJ1-2, with unresolved D. Germline values: CDR1 MNHNS, CDR2 SASEGT. The CDR3 has 13 residues. Trimming shortened V by 5 bases and J by 7 bases, and 14 bases separated the two germline ends. CDR3 coding DNA: TGTGCCAGCAGTCCCCGGAGAGACTTTGGCTACACCTTC. Translation: CASSPRRDFGYTF.

This clonotype came up many times. The chain has TRBV18 and TRBJ2-1; 10 bases align to TRBD2. The ends lost 3 bases at V and 7 bases at J; junction bases unmatched: 3. CDR3 length: 14 amino acids. The germline V gene encodes CDR1 KGHSH and CDR2 LQKENI. This CDR3 reads CASSPLAGDNEQFF. CDR3 nucleotides: TGTGCCAGCTCACCCCTAGCGGGAGATAATGAGCAGTTCTTC.

This clonotype came up many times. This CDR3 reads CATSNHPGTGYGYTF. The CDR3 region has the DNA TGTGCCACCAGCAACCACCCCGGGACTGGGTATGGCTACACCTTC. The chain links TRBV15 to TRBJ1-2, with D possibly TRBD1 on 5 matching bases. Trimming removed 4 bases from V and 5 bases from J, with 17 bases in between. Germline loops: CDR1 LNHNV, CDR2 YYDKDF (reference sequence). CDR3 length: 15 amino acids.

This clonotype was observed many times. The chain combines TRBV12-3 or TRBV12-4 with TRBJ2-3, with D possibly called TRBD1 or TRBD2 (5 bases each). Trimming took 4 bases from V and 0 from J, leaving 11 bases between them. The CDR3 is 15 amino acids. The CDR3: CASSSGRISTDTQYF. The CDR3 DNA reads TGTGCCAGCAGTTCGGGGCGGATAAGCACAGATACGCAGTATTTT.

In this sample, this clonotype turned up many times. The gene calls are TRBV6-1 and TRBJ1-1, with D possibly matching TRBD1 (5 bases). The CDR3 spans 15 residues. V was cut by 4 bases and J by 0 bases, with 12 bases left in between. CDR1 and CDR2 (germline): MNHNS, SASEGT. The CDR3 coding sequence is TGTGCCAGCAGTGCTTCGGGGGTTATGAACACTGAAGCTTTCTTT. It encodes CASSASGVMNTEAFF.

This clonotype was recorded many times. The chain has TRBV6-1 and TRBJ2-7, with D possibly matching TRBD2 (7 bases). The ends were cut back, 7 bases at V and 2 bases at J, with 15 bases in the middle. The CDR3 loop spans 14 amino acids. CDR1 and CDR2 from the germline V gene are MNHNS and SASEGT. CDR3 DNA sequence: TGTGCCAGCAACGAGGGGGGGAAGACCTACGAGCAGTACTTC. This encodes CASNEGGKTYEQYF.

This clonotype was detected many times. The rearrangement joins TRBV11-2 to TRBJ2-1, with D tentatively TRBD2 (6 bases). Trimming pared 3 bases from V and 7 bases from J, leaving 16 bases between. Germline assignment: CDR1 SGHAT and CDR2 FQNNGV. This CDR3 has 15 amino acids. The CDR3 loop reads CASSFVGTRQNEQFF. The CDR3 nucleotides are TGTGCCAGCAGCTTCGTCGGGACTCGCCAGAATGAGCAGTTCTTC. The full variable domain, rest sourced from reference TRBV11-2 and TRBJ2-1, is EAGVAQSPRYKIIEKRQSVAFWCNPISGHATLYWYQQILGQGPKLLIQFQNNGVVDDSQLPKDRFSAERLKGVDSTLKIQPAKLEDSAVYLCASSFVGTRQNEQFFGPGTRLTVL.

In this sample, this clonotype turned up a few times. The gene calls are TRBV5-4 and TRBJ2-3; D gene unclear. V was cut by 5 bases and J by 3 bases, with 10 bases left in between. Per the germline V gene, CDR1 is SGHNT and CDR2 is YYREEE (reference sequence). The CDR3 has 13 residues. The DNA for the CDR3 is TGTGCCAGCAGTTTTGCGAAGACAGATACGCAGTATTTT. This encodes CASSFAKTDTQYF.

In this sample, this clonotype turned up many times. The rearrangement links TRBV7-2 to TRBJ2-7, with 9 bases fitting TRBD1. This CDR3 is built from 14 residues. Trimming removed 1 base from V and 5 bases from J; junction bases left unmatched: 3. Germline assignment: CDR1 SGHTA and CDR2 FQGNSA. The CDR3 protein is CASSLGDRANEQYF. CDR3 coding DNA: TGTGCCAGCAGCTTAGGGGACAGGGCCAACGAGCAGTACTTC.

Many counts were recorded for this clonotype. The V and J genes are TRBV20-1 and TRBJ2-7; TRBD2 matches 10 bases. CDR3 length: 14 residues. The germline gives CDR1 DFQATT, CDR2 SNEGSKA (reference sequence). The junction had 3 bases not matched to a gene; V was cut back by 0 bases and J by 4 bases. CDR3 sequence reads: CSARDLAGDYEQYF. The CDR3 DNA reads TGCAGTGCTAGAGATCTAGCGGGAGATTACGAGCAGTACTTC.

This clonotype was counted ten times or more. V is TRBV27 and J is TRBJ1-1, with 7 bases matching TRBD1. This CDR3 has 15 amino acids. Losses at the gene ends were 5 bases for V and 5 bases for J; bases not matched to a gene: 11. CDR1 MNHEY and CDR2 SMNVEV come from the germline V gene (reference sequence). CDR3 DNA sequence: TGTGCCAGCAGTCCGTACAGGGGCATGAGGACTGAAGCTTTCTTT. It translates to CASSPYRGMRTEAFF.

This clonotype has just one count. Given a much more abundant clone one base away, this may be a read error. The chain carries TRBV28 and TRBJ2-4, with unresolved D. Germline V gene data show CDR1 as MDHEN and CDR2 as SYDVKM. V was trimmed by 11 bases and J by 0 bases, leaving 8 bases between them. The CDR3 totals 12 residues. The CDR3 here is CAALLAKNIQYF. The CDR3 DNA reads TGTGCCGCGCTCCTAGCCAAAAACATTCAGTACTTC.

This clonotype was picked up a small number of times. The chain has TRBV19 and TRBJ2-1, with 7 bases matching TRBD1. There are 15 residues in the CDR3. Germline values: CDR1 LNHDA, CDR2 SQIVND (reference sequence). V gave up 5 bases and J gave up 4 bases; unmatched junction bases: 8. This chain's CDR3 is CASSLTGAPYNEQFF. The CDR3, as DNA: TGTGCCAGTAGTCTTACAGGGGCTCCTTACAATGAGCAGTTCTTC.

This clonotype occurred many times. The J gene is TRBJ2-2, the V gene TRBV28; TRBD2 matches 8 bases. The CDR3 is made up of 15 amino acids. Germline CDR1 reads MDHEN; CDR2 reads SYDVKM. The J segment lost 1 base and the V segment lost 9 bases, leaving 7 bases of the junction unmatched. The CDR3 DNA reads as TGTGCCAGTAGCGTAGCGGGACTGAACACCGGGGAGCTGTTTTTT. It translates to CASSVAGLNTGELFF.

In its sample, this clonotype was seen a few times. At one of its ends the junction is not consistent with the germline gene, which may arise from a read error. The chain links TRBV2 to TRBJ2-3; a possible D gene is TRBD2 (5 bases). Germline V gives CDR1 SNHLY, CDR2 FYNNEI. The CDR3 is 14 amino acids. This CDR3 is CASGESGDTDTQYF. CDR3 sequence (DNA): TGTGCCAGCGGTGAAAGCGGCGACACAGATACGCAGTATTTT. The variable domain in full, completed from reference TRBV2 and TRBJ2-3, reads EPEVTQTPSHQVTQMGQEVILRCVPISNHLYFYWYRQILGQKVEFLVSFYNNEISEKSEIFDDQFSVERPDGSNFTLKIRSTKLEDSAMYFCASGESGDTDTQYFGPGTRLTVL.

This clonotype has more than one count but fewer than ten. The chain uses TRBV5-1 and TRBJ2-1; 7 bases align to TRBD2. V was clipped by 0 bases and J by 4 bases; unmatched bases: 7. The germline gives CDR1 SGHRS, CDR2 YFSETQ. The CDR3 runs to 16 residues. CDR3 bases: TGCGCCAGCAGCTTGGCCTGGGCTAGCGGTTACAATGAGCAGTTCTTC. Translation: CASSLAWASGYNEQFF.

This clonotype was seen repeatedly, ten times or more. The rearrangement links TRBV12-3 or TRBV12-4 to TRBJ2-3; unclear D gene. The CDR3 totals 19 residues. V lost 6 bases to trimming and J lost 2 bases, with 27 bases between them. The CDR3 reads CASRPLRPGPTNPTDTQYF. The CDR3 bases are TGTGCCAGCAGACCCCTTCGTCCGGGTCCCACAAACCCCACAGATACGCAGTATTTT.